These 27 T cell receptor beta chains came from one sample sequenced in a study of shared clonotypes between healthy human individuals. Cells designated naive CD8 were CD45RO-negative and were positively selected for CCR7, with terminally differentiated effector memory CD45RA+ cells excluded. Some clones are missing from TCRdb's copy, which holds only in-frame ones; the method was immunoSEQ multiplex PCR. The table records about 1,900,000 clones, about 94% of them present only once. The sample taken for sequencing was naive CD8+ T cells sorted from blood. Receptors originate from a man younger than 30 in good health.

The chain recombines TRBV4-1 with TRBJ2-7, with D unresolved. Trimming shortened V by 1 base and J by 6 bases, and 16 bases separated the two germline ends. There are 15 residues in the CDR3. CDR1 and CDR2 from the germline V gene are MGHRA and YSYEKL. CDR3: CASSQALPERVEQYF. CDR3 nucleotide sequence: TGCGCCAGCAGCCAAGCCCTACCCGAGAGAGTCGAGCAGTACTTC.

This rearrangement joins TRBV27 to TRBJ1-1, with TRBD1 identical over 8 bases. The CDR3 runs 14 residues. The J segment lost 0 bases and the V segment lost 4 bases, leaving 1 base of the junction unmatched. The V gene's germline CDR1 is MNHEY and CDR2 SMNVEV (reference sequence). For the CDR3, the DNA is TGTGCCAGCAGTTCGGGACAGGTGAACACTGAAGCTTTCTTT. Protein: CASSSGQVNTEAFF.

The chain couples TRBV5-6 to TRBJ1-3; TRBD1 is a possible D gene (5 bases). CDR1 SGHDT and CDR2 YYEEEE come from the germline V gene. This CDR3 comprises 14 residues. V gave up 3 bases and J gave up 2 bases, with 9 bases separating them. The CDR3 here is CASSWGVTGNTIYF. In nucleotides, the CDR3 is TGTGCCAGCAGCTGGGGGGTGACTGGAAACACCATATATTTT. The complete variable domain, with remaining parts taken from reference TRBV5-6 and TRBJ1-3, reads DAGVTQSPTHLIKTRGQQVTLRCSPKSGHDTVSWYQQALGQGPQFIFQYYEEEERQRGNFPDRFSGHQFPNYSSELNVNALLLGDSALYLCASSWGVTGNTIYFGEGSWLTVV.

The rearrangement uses TRBV14 and TRBJ2-7; 7 nucleotides line up with TRBD2. V dropped 0 bases and J dropped 9; count of bases not matched to a gene: 11. The germline CDR1 and CDR2 sequences are SGHDN and FVKESK. This CDR3 has 15 amino acids. The CDR3 region is CASSQDIREVSGQYF. The DNA for the CDR3 is TGTGCCAGCAGCCAAGATATACGGGAGGTTTCAGGGCAGTACTTC.

This chain connects TRBV7-2 to TRBJ2-3, with 16 positions matching TRBD2. Germline V gene lookup returns CDR1 SGHTA and CDR2 FQGNSA. V trimming: 5 bases; J trimming: 4 bases; junction bases outside the gene matches: 9. The length of the CDR3 is 18 residues. The CDR3 coding sequence is TGTGCCAGCAGCCTACGGGGACTAGCGGGAGGGCCCGCAGATACGCAGTATTTT. Its protein is CASSLRGLAGGPADTQYF.

This clone was detected only once. This chain connects TRBV7-9 to TRBJ1-1; TRBD1 matches at 7 bases. V was clipped by 6 bases and J by 11 bases; unmatched bases: 9. Germline V gene sequence: CDR1 SEHNR, CDR2 FQNEAQ (reference sequence). The length of the CDR3 is 12 residues. Here the CDR3 DNA reads TGTGCCAGCAGGATGGGACAGAGCAGGGCTTTCTTT. It codes for CASRMGQSRAFF.

This rearrangement joins TRBV14 to TRBJ2-2; 9 bases fit TRBD1. The CDR3 runs to 16 residues. Per germline, CDR1 SGHDN and CDR2 FVKESK. J gave up 5 bases and V 1 base, and 5 bases lay outside the gene matches. The CDR3 DNA follows: TGTGCCAGCAGCCAAGGACAGGGGGACTGGACCGGGGAGCTGTTTTTT. Translating gives CASSQGQGDWTGELFF.

The chain carries TRBV28 and TRBJ2-5, with D perhaps given as TRBD1 or TRBD2 (6 bases each). There are 14 residues in the CDR3. Between the trimmed V and J ends, which lost 1 base and 4 bases, there was a span of 10 bases. Germline V gene data show CDR1 as MDHEN and CDR2 as SYDVKM. Here the CDR3 DNA reads TGTGCCAGCAGTTTATCCGGGGGCGGAGAGACCCAGTACTTC. It codes for CASSLSGGGETQYF.

The chain joins TRBV4-3 to TRBJ1-1; D is ambiguous. CDR1 LGHNA and CDR2 YSLEER come from the germline V gene. This CDR3 spans 16 amino acids. Trimming pared 1 base from V and 0 bases from J, leaving 12 bases between. CDR3 nucleotides: TGCGCCAGCAGCCAAGTCTTGGGCGGAATGAACACTGAAGCTTTCTTT. This translates into CASSQVLGGMNTEAFF.

CDR3 DNA sequence: TGTGCCAGCATCTATACAGGGGGAAACACTGAAGCTTTCTTT. Its translation is CASIYTGGNTEAFF. The J gene is TRBJ1-1, the V gene TRBV7-9, with 8 bases identical to TRBD1. V trimming: 7 bases; J trimming: 2 bases; junction bases outside the gene matches: 6. Germline V gene data show CDR1 as SEHNR and CDR2 as FQNEAQ (reference sequence). This CDR3 comprises 14 residues. Combining the CDR3 with reference TRBV7-9 and TRBJ1-1 gives the whole variable domain DTGVSQNPRHKITKRGQNVTFRCDPISEHNRLYWYRQTLGQGPEFLTYFQNEAQLEKSRLLSDRFSAERPKGSFSTLEIQRTEQGDSAMYLCASIYTGGNTEAFFGQGTRLTVV.

This clone was seen only once. The chain joins TRBV9 to TRBJ2-6, with TRBD1 matching over 9 bases. V trimming: 3 bases; J trimming: 0 bases; junction bases outside the gene matches: 10. The germline V gene has CDR1 SGDLS and CDR2 YYNGEE. The CDR3 is 19 amino acids. The CDR3 is CASSATQGAVLSGANVLTF. The CDR3, as DNA: TGTGCCAGCAGCGCCACACAGGGGGCGGTTCTCTCTGGGGCCAACGTCCTGACTTTC.

V is TRBV15 and J is TRBJ1-5; D ambiguous. The germline gives CDR1 LNHNV, CDR2 YYDKDF (reference sequence). V was trimmed by 0 bases and J by 5 bases, leaving 17 bases between them. The CDR3 consists of 17 residues. The CDR3 region is CATSRDVGQAEYQPQHF. For the CDR3, the DNA is TGTGCCACCAGCAGAGATGTAGGCCAGGCAGAGTATCAGCCCCAGCATTTT.

The rearrangement uses TRBV5-1 and TRBJ2-1, with TRBD2 as a possible D gene (5 bases). The germline V and J ends were trimmed by 4 bases and 3 bases, with 17 bases remaining between them. Germline V gene data show CDR1 as SGHRS and CDR2 as YFSETQ. This CDR3 region has 16 residues. The chain's CDR3 is CASSLSVERNYNEQFF. The CDR3 nucleotides are TGCGCCAGCAGCCTAAGCGTCGAGCGGAACTACAATGAGCAGTTCTTC.

The genes are TRBV19 and TRBJ2-1, with a weak D call TRBD2 (5 bases). Trimming removed 8 bases at V and 2 bases at J, with 16 bases between. The CDR3 is 15 residues long. Germline values: CDR1 LNHDA, CDR2 SQIVND (reference sequence). In DNA form, the CDR3 reads TGTGCCAGTCAGACGGAATTCGGGACCTACAATGAGCAGTTCTTC. It codes for CASQTEFGTYNEQFF. The whole variable domain, filled in from reference TRBV19 and TRBJ2-1, reads DGGITQSPKYLFRKEGQNVTLSCEQNLNHDAMYWYRQDPGQGLRLIYYSQIVNDFQKGDIAEGYSVSREKKESFPLTVTSAQKNPTAFYLCASQTEFGTYNEQFFGPGTRLTVL.

In the case of this clone: This sample includes further DNA sequences coding for the same CDR3. The chain uses TRBV10-3 and TRBJ2-7; 9 bases fit TRBD1. Germline lookup yields CDR1 ENHRY and CDR2 SYGVKD. Losses at the gene ends were 0 bases for V and 3 bases for J; bases not matched to a gene: 3. The CDR3 contains 15 residues. CDR3 sequence reads: CAISESTGGIYEQYF. CDR3 in DNA: TGTGCCATCAGTGAGTCGACAGGGGGGATCTACGAGCAGTACTTC.

The chain carries TRBV9 and TRBJ2-1; 11 bases are a match to TRBD2. The germline gives CDR1 SGDLS, CDR2 YYNGEE. With V trimmed by 3 bases and J by 10 bases, 6 bases remained unmatched. The CDR3 totals 14 residues. The CDR3 sequence: CASSEGLAAPEQFF. CDR3 sequence (DNA): TGTGCCAGCAGCGAGGGACTAGCGGCACCAGAGCAGTTCTTC.

V usage is TRBV9 and J usage is TRBJ1-2; D gene uncertain. V lost 1 base, J lost 6 bases, and 22 bases lay in between. The CDR3 length is 17 residues. Germline V gives CDR1 SGDLS, CDR2 YYNGEE. DNA of the CDR3: TGTGCCAGCAGCGTATTCCTAGCCGGAGGGAGTAGAGATGGCTACACCTTC. It codes for CASSVFLAGGSRDGYTF. The entire variable domain, with the rest obtained from reference TRBV9 and TRBJ1-2, is as follows: DSGVTQTPKHLITATGQRVTLRCSPRSGDLSVYWYQQSLDQGLQFLIQYYNGEERAKGNILERFSAQQFPDLHSELNLSSLELGDSALYFCASSVFLAGGSRDGYTFGSGTRLTVV.

The gene calls are TRBV15 and TRBJ1-3; TRBD1 matches at 8 bases. V shed 3 bases and J 3 bases; nucleotides not matched to a gene: 16. CDR1 and CDR2 from the germline V gene are LNHNV and YYDKDF (reference sequence). This CDR3 contains 19 residues. CDR3 DNA sequence: TGTGCCACCAGCAGGGGGCTCAATGGGCAGGGGGCCAGTGGAAACACCATATATTTT. This encodes CATSRGLNGQGASGNTIYF.

The chain employs TRBV7-2 and TRBJ2-7; TRBD2 is a possible D gene (6 bases). Trimming took 1 base from V and 2 from J, leaving 15 bases between them. The CDR3 runs to 16 residues. CDR1 is SGHTA, CDR2 FQGNSA, per germline. This chain's CDR3 is CASSLVGGPPTYEQYF. CDR3 nucleotides: TGTGCCAGCAGCTTAGTAGGAGGGCCCCCTACCTACGAGCAGTACTTC.

In its sample, this clone was seen a few times. Other DNA sequences from this sample encode an identical CDR3 as well. The V and J genes are TRBV7-9 and TRBJ2-7, with D perhaps matching TRBD1 (5 bases). The CDR3 runs 13 residues. Trimming took off 4 bases at V and 2 bases at J, with 9 bases between the two ends. The V gene's germline CDR1 is SEHNR and CDR2 FQNEAQ (reference sequence). The CDR3 bases are TGTGCCAGCAGCTCTCAGGGAACCTACGAGCAGTACTTC. Its protein is CASSSQGTYEQYF.

V and J are TRBV2 and TRBJ2-2; D is unclear. Looked up from germline, CDR1 is SNHLY and CDR2 is FYNNEI. The CDR3 runs to 14 residues. Trimming cost V 10 bases and J 0 bases, with 12 bases left between them. In nucleotides, the CDR3 is TGTGCCACCCTACCGGCTTCGAACACCGGGGAGCTGTTTTTT. It is translated as CATLPASNTGELFF.

The V and J genes are TRBV4-1 and TRBJ1-4, with 9 bases matching TRBD1. The V and J ends lost 3 bases and 6 bases, in that order; junction bases with no gene match: 5. The germline CDR1 and CDR2 sequences are MGHRA and YSYEKL. The CDR3 is 15 residues long. CDR3 DNA: TGCGCCAGCAGCCAGGGGACAGGGTTTGATGAAAAACTGTTTTTT. It yields the protein CASSQGTGFDEKLFF.

The DNA for the CDR3 is TGTGCCATCTGGCCCCCCGTTGGCAGGGCCGAGGGTTTGGAGACCCAGTACTTC. The encoded protein is CAIWPPVGRAEGLETQYF. The chain links TRBV2 to TRBJ2-5; D is perhaps TRBD1 or TRBD2 (5 bases each). V lost 10 bases and J 5 bases, leaving 32 bases between the germline ends. The germline gives CDR1 SNHLY, CDR2 FYNNEI. The CDR3 is 18 amino acids.

The chain has TRBV19 and TRBJ2-1, with a weak D call TRBD1 (5 bases). With 1 base removed from V and 10 bases from J, the gap between germline ends came to 11 bases. Germline CDR1 and CDR2: LNHDA and SQIVND (reference sequence). CDR3 size: 13 residues. CDR3 in amino acids: CASSIAPGWEQFF. In DNA, the CDR3 is TGTGCCAGTAGTATAGCCCCAGGGTGGGAGCAGTTCTTC.

Remarks on this clone: The identical CDR3 is also encoded by other nucleotide sequences in the sample. The chain recombines TRBV14 with TRBJ1-2; D may be TRBD1 (5 bases). The germline gives CDR1 SGHDN, CDR2 FVKESK. This CDR3 is built from 14 residues. Deletions cut 4 bases from V and 2 bases from J, with 11 bases between. DNA of the CDR3: TGTGCCAGCAGCCCTCAAGGGGCGAACTATGGCTACACCTTC. This gives the protein CASSPQGANYGYTF.

J is TRBJ2-1 and V is TRBV19; possibly TRBD1 for D (6 bases). Trimming took off 1 base at V and 9 bases at J, with 16 bases between the two ends. CDR1 LNHDA and CDR2 SQIVND come from the germline V gene (reference sequence). This CDR3 has 15 residues. CDR3 in DNA: TGTGCCAGTAGTATAGTCGGACAGTCATCGGCTGAGCAGTTCTTC. It translates to CASSIVGQSSAEQFF.

Written as DNA, the CDR3 is TGTGCCAGCAGTCATCAGACAGGAGCGTCCTACGAGCAGTACTTC. It yields the protein CASSHQTGASYEQYF. The chain links TRBV5-6 to TRBJ2-7; D is perhaps TRBD1 (6 bases). Trimming took 5 bases from V and 1 from J, leaving 16 bases between them. Germline CDR1 is SGHDT and CDR2 is YYEEEE. The CDR3 sequence is 15 residues long.